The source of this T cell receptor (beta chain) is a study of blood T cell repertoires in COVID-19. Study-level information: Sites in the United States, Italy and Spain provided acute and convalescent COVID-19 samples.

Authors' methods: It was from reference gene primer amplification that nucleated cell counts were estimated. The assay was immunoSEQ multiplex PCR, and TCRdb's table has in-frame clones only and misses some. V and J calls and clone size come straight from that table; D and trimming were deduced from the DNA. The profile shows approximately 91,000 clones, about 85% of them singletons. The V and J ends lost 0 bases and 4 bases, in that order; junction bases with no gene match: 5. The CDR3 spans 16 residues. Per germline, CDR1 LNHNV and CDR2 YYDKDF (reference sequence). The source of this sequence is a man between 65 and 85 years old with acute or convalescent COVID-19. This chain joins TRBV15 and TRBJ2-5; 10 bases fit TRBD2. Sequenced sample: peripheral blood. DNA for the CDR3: TGTGCCACCAGCAGAGATAGGCCTAGCGGGGGAGAGACCCAGTACTTC. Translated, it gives CATSRDRPSGGETQYF.